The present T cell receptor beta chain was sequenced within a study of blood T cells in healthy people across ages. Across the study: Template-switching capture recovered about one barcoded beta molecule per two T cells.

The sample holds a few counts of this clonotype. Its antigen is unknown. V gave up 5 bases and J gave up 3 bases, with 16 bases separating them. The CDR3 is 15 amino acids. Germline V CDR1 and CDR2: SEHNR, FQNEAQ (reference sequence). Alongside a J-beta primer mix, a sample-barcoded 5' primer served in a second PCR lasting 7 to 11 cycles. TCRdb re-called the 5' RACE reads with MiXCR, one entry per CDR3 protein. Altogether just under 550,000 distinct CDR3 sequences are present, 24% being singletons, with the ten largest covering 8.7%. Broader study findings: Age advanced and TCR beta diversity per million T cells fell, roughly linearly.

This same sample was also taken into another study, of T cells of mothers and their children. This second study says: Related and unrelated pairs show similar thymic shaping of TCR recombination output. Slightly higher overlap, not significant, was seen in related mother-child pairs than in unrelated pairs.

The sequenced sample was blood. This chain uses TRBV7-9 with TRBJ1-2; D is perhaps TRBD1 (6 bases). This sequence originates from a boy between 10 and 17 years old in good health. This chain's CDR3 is CASSTKGDLHYGYTF. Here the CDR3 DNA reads TGTGCCAGCAGCACGAAGGGGGACCTTCACTATGGCTACACCTTC.